The 22 T cell receptor beta chains reported below all come from one sample, sequenced in a study of blood T cell repertoires in COVID-19. Profiling relied on immunoSEQ multiplex PCR, and the TCRdb table lists in-frame clones only, not all of them. The data contain fewer than 300,000 clones, less than 85% of them seen just once; the ten biggest clones take up around 2.6%. The specimen was peripheral blood. The receptor source for this set is a woman in her sixties or seventies with active or convalescent COVID-19.

The genes are TRBV7-2 and TRBJ2-2, with D hard to call. CDR3 length equals 14 residues. Looked up from germline, CDR1 is SGHTA and CDR2 is FQGNSA. Trimming pared 0 bases from V and 4 bases from J, leaving 6 bases between. In DNA form, the CDR3 reads TGTGCCAGCAGCTTAGCCTCGAGCACCGGGGAGCTGTTTTTT. It yields the protein CASSLASSTGELFF.

In this sample, this clone turned up once. The chain uses TRBV28 and TRBJ1-1; perhaps TRBD1 as D (6 bases). Germline V gene lookup returns CDR1 MDHEN and CDR2 SYDVKM. Trimming took off 3 bases at V and 7 bases at J, with 12 bases between the two ends. The CDR3 is 13 residues long. The CDR3 protein is CASSFWGQDEAFF. CDR3 sequence (DNA): TGTGCCAGCAGTTTCTGGGGGCAGGATGAAGCTTTCTTT.

This chain connects TRBV7-2 to TRBJ2-7; TRBD1 agrees at 7 bases. J was trimmed by 1 base and V by 5 bases; bases with no gene match: 8. In germline, CDR1 is SGHTA, CDR2 FQGNSA. This CDR3 comprises 15 residues. The chain's CDR3 is CASSPLGTASYEQYF. CDR3 coding DNA: TGTGCCAGCAGCCCGCTAGGGACAGCATCCTACGAGCAGTACTTC. Variable domain in full (rest from reference TRBV7-2 and TRBJ2-7): GAGVSQSPSNKVTEKGKDVELRCDPISGHTALYWYRQSLGQGLEFLIYFQGNSAPDKSGLPSDRFSAERTGGSVSTLTIQRTQQEDSAVYLCASSPLGTASYEQYFGPGTRLTVT.

V gene TRBV18 combines with J gene TRBJ1-2; no definite D call. V lost 0 bases and J lost 10, with 15 bases in between. The CDR3 runs 14 residues. Germline CDR1 reads KGHSH; CDR2 reads LQKENI. The CDR3 DNA reads as TGTGCCAGCTCACCACCAGACCCCCGGGTAGACTACACCTTC. This codes for CASSPPDPRVDYTF.

The J gene is TRBJ1-5, the V gene TRBV5-8; D gene unclear. Trimming left V 4 bases short and J 0 bases short, with 17 bases between. The CDR3 has 17 amino acids. Germline values: CDR1 SGHTS, CDR2 YDEGEE. The CDR3 sequence is CASSPGSLAFSNQPQHF. Here the CDR3 DNA reads TGTGCCAGCAGCCCCGGGAGCCTGGCGTTTAGCAATCAGCCCCAGCATTTT.

The V and J genes are TRBV3-1 (or the pseudogene TRBV3-2) and TRBJ1-2; TRBD1 aligns across 10 bases. Germline V gene sequence: CDR1 LGHDT, CDR2 YNNKEL (reference sequence). CDR3 length equals 13 residues. V lost 5 bases to trimming and J lost 6 bases; unmatched junction nucleotides: 3. In nucleotides, the CDR3 is TGTGCCAGCAGCTTTGGGACAGGGGATGGCTACACCTTC. Residues: CASSFGTGDGYTF.

The chain recombines TRBV5-1 with TRBJ1-6; 7 bases match TRBD1. J lost 3 bases, V lost 0 bases, and 9 bases had no gene match. Germline V gives CDR1 SGHRS, CDR2 YFSETQ. CDR3 length: 18 amino acids. The CDR3 nucleotides read TGCGCCAGCAGCTTGGGGCCGGGACAGCGCCTCTATAATTCACCCCTCCACTTT. Its protein product is CASSLGPGQRLYNSPLHF.

The V gene is TRBV5-1, the J gene TRBJ2-2; 9 bases match TRBD2. With 7 bases clipped from V and 5 bases from J, the junction kept 12 bases outside the gene matches. CDR3 size: 16 residues. CDR1 is SGHRS and CDR2 is YFSETQ in the germline V gene. As DNA, the CDR3 is TGCGCCAGCGGTACTTTAGCGGGAGAAGGAACCGGGGAGCTGTTTTTT. It encodes CASGTLAGEGTGELFF.

The rearrangement uses TRBV5-1 and TRBJ1-2; D unresolved. CDR1 SGHRS and CDR2 YFSETQ come from the germline V gene. The CDR3 extends over 13 amino acids. The V end lost 0 bases, the J end lost 4 bases, and 7 bases lay between the germline ends. CDR3 DNA: TGCGCCAGCAGCTTGGGGTCCGGCTATGGCTACACCTTC. Its protein is CASSLGSGYGYTF. The full variable domain, with the rest looked up from reference TRBV5-1 and TRBJ1-2, is KAGVTQTPRYLIKTRGQQVTLSCSPISGHRSVSWYQQTPGQGLQFLFEYFSETQRNKGNFPGRFSGRQFSNSRSEMNVSTLELGDSALYLCASSLGSGYGYTFGSGTRLTVV.

The rearrangement uses TRBV5-1 and TRBJ2-3; no reliable D call. The CDR3 extends over 13 amino acids. The ends were cut back, 4 bases at V and 1 base at J, with 7 bases in the middle. Per the germline V gene, CDR1 is SGHRS and CDR2 is YFSETQ. The CDR3 sequence: CASSVEGTDTQYF. As DNA, the CDR3 is TGCGCCAGCAGCGTTGAGGGCACAGATACGCAGTATTTT. The variable domain in full, completed from reference TRBV5-1 and TRBJ2-3, reads KAGVTQTPRYLIKTRGQQVTLSCSPISGHRSVSWYQQTPGQGLQFLFEYFSETQRNKGNFPGRFSGRQFSNSRSEMNVSTLELGDSALYLCASSVEGTDTQYFGPGTRLTVL.

The CDR3, as DNA: TGCGCCAGCAGTCTTCGGGGGTCGGATTCACCCCTCCACTTT. Amino acids: CASSLRGSDSPLHF. The chain uses TRBV5-1 and TRBJ1-6; tentatively, D is TRBD1 (5 bases). V lost 5 bases to trimming and J lost 8 bases, with 14 bases between them. The V gene's germline CDR1 is SGHRS and CDR2 YFSETQ. CDR3 size: 14 residues.

In its sample, this clone was seen a few times. This sequence joins TRBV28 and TRBJ1-1; no clear D. Germline V CDR1 and CDR2: MDHEN, SYDVKM. The CDR3 is made up of 15 amino acids. Trimming left V 5 bases short and J 5 bases short, with 18 bases between. For the CDR3, the DNA is TGTGCCAGCAGTCCCTCATTCGGGGATGAGACTGAAGCTTTCTTT. Translated, it gives CASSPSFGDETEAFF. Using reference TRBV28 and TRBJ1-1 for the parts outside the CDR3, the full variable domain is DVKVTQSSRYLVKRTGEKVFLECVQDMDHENMFWYRQDPGLGLRLIYFSYDVKMKEKGDIPEGYSVSREKKERFSLILESASTNQTSMYLCASSPSFGDETEAFFGQGTRLTVV.

V is TRBV28 and J is TRBJ1-5, with D possibly matching TRBD1 (5 bases). V lost 2 bases and J 7 bases, leaving 9 bases between the germline ends. This CDR3 has 13 amino acids. Germline assignment: CDR1 MDHEN and CDR2 SYDVKM. The CDR3 spells CASSLPDSQPQHF. CDR3 nucleotide sequence: TGTGCCAGCAGTTTACCCGACAGCCAGCCCCAGCATTTT.

This chain connects TRBV2 to TRBJ1-2; D is uncertain. The CDR3 is made up of 14 amino acids. V was trimmed by 4 bases and J by 6 bases, leaving 15 bases between them. Germline V lookup: CDR1 SNHLY, CDR2 FYNNEI. The CDR3 DNA sequence: TGTGCCAGCAGTGCGGGCGGCACGAGGGATGGCTACACCTTC. Translated, it gives CASSAGGTRDGYTF.

V is TRBV18 and J is TRBJ1-6; D unresolved. CDR3 length equals 13 residues. V was pared by 0 bases and J by 7 bases, with 4 bases between. The V gene's germline CDR1 is KGHSH and CDR2 LQKENI. CDR3 sequence: CASSPPQNSPLHF. CDR3 nucleotides: TGTGCCAGCTCACCACCGCAGAATTCACCCCTCCACTTT.

The sample holds a few counts of this clone. This chain connects TRBV7-2 to TRBJ2-2; D is unresolved. Germline CDR1 is SGHTA and CDR2 is FQGNSA. The CDR3 runs to 14 residues. The V end lost 1 base, the J end lost 6 bases, and 9 bases lay between the germline ends. The DNA for the CDR3 is TGTGCCAGCAGCTTAGGAAGTTGGCCCGGGGAGCTGTTTTTT. Translated: CASSLGSWPGELFF. The complete variable domain, with remaining parts taken from reference TRBV7-2 and TRBJ2-2, reads GAGVSQSPSNKVTEKGKDVELRCDPISGHTALYWYRQSLGQGLEFLIYFQGNSAPDKSGLPSDRFSAERTGGSVSTLTIQRTQQEDSAVYLCASSLGSWPGELFFGEGSRLTVL.

The chain couples TRBV20-1 to TRBJ1-2; D unresolved. Germline-derived CDR1 and CDR2 are DFQATT and SNEGSKA (reference sequence). The CDR3 sequence is 11 residues long. Trimming shortened V by 5 bases and J by 5 bases, and 9 bases separated the two germline ends. CDR3: CSAWRLYGYTF. For the CDR3, the DNA is TGCAGTGCTTGGCGGCTTTATGGCTACACCTTC.

This chain links TRBV7-9 with TRBJ1-2, with 7 bases that match TRBD1. Germline CDR1 SEHNR, CDR2 FQNEAQ (reference sequence). This CDR3 spans 14 amino acids. Trimming at V came to 5 bases and at J to 7 bases, leaving 10 bases not matched to a gene. CDR3 sequence: CASSVTGDNGGYTF. As DNA, the CDR3 is TGTGCCAGCAGCGTTACAGGGGATAACGGTGGCTACACCTTC.

The table lists this clone with a count of one. V is TRBV24-1 and J is TRBJ2-2; the match to TRBD2 covers 13 bases. CDR1 and CDR2 from the germline V gene are KGHDR and SFDVKD. V was clipped by 5 bases and J by 4 bases; unmatched bases: 6. The CDR3 is made up of 17 amino acids. The CDR3 nucleotides read TGTGCCACCAGTGCCACGACTAGCGGGGGGATCACCGGGGAGCTGTTTTTT. This gives the protein CATSATTSGGITGELFF.

This chain uses TRBV10-3 with TRBJ1-1; 11 nucleotides align to TRBD1. The CDR3 is 17 amino acids. V lost 7 bases and J lost 3; bases outside the gene matches: 13. Germline values: CDR1 ENHRY, CDR2 SYGVKD. The CDR3 sequence: CAITPRQGQGGDTEAFF. DNA for the CDR3: TGTGCCATCACTCCCCGACAGGGACAGGGGGGTGACACTGAAGCTTTCTTT.

The rearrangement uses TRBV2 and TRBJ1-1; 8 nucleotides match TRBD1. CDR1 and CDR2 (germline): SNHLY, FYNNEI. The CDR3 totals 13 residues. V shed 7 bases and J 2 bases; nucleotides not matched to a gene: 3. CDR3 nucleotides: TGTGCCAGCAATGGACAGGGAAACACTGAAGCTTTCTTT. This codes for CASNGQGNTEAFF.

In this sample, this clone turned up a few times. The chain is built from TRBV3-1 (or the pseudogene TRBV3-2) and TRBJ1-1; 7 bases fit TRBD1. Unmatched junction bases numbered 5, after V lost 3 bases and J lost 7 bases. Germline assignment: CDR1 LGHDT and CDR2 YNNKEL (reference sequence). The CDR3 contains 13 residues. CDR3 sequence reads: CASSQRQGNEAFF. CDR3 nucleotide sequence: TGTGCCAGCAGCCAGCGACAGGGCAATGAAGCTTTCTTT.